These T cell receptor beta chains were read from a single sample in a study of blood T cell repertoires in COVID-19. TCRdb's table, derived via immunoSEQ multiplex PCR, lists solely in-frame clones and lacks some. The sample consists of some 150,000 clones, roughly 85% of them appearing once. The sample was PBMCs or T cells enriched from blood (not recorded which). These receptors all stem from a woman in her forties or fifties who had recovered from COVID-19. The CDR3 runs from the conserved cysteine through the conserved F or W. The order of the fields is V gene, clone size, J gene, D gene, CDR3 DNA, CDR3 protein. D genes are given only for firm matches. Not every row has a clone size; where given, it reads once, few, many or a size class.

TRBV27	NA	TRBJ1-1	NA	TGTGCCAGCAGCCCCGTGCGGGGCGAACGAGCTTTCTTT	CASSPVRGERAFF
TRBV7-9	NA	TRBJ1-2	NA	TGTGCCAGCAGTCAAGCCAGCGGGCCGGGTCGTACCTTC	CASSQASGPGRTF
TRBV3-1/TRBV3-2	NA	TRBJ1-2	NA	TGTGCCAGCAGCCACGTCGGGGTCTATGGCTACACCTTC	CASSHVGVYGYTF
TRBV9	NA	TRBJ1-4	NA	TGTGCCAGCAGCGTAGCGGGGGGCGGAGAAAAACTGTTTTTT	CASSVAGGGEKLFF
TRBV5-5	NA	TRBJ1-4	NA	TGTGCCAGCAGCTACTCCGGACAGAGGTTTTTT	CASSYSGQRFF
TRBV7-2	NA	TRBJ2-3	NA	TGTGCCAGCAGCTTAGAACGCCTGCGGGGCACAGATACGCAGTATTTT	CASSLERLRGTDTQYF
TRBV10-3	NA	TRBJ2-3	TRBD2	TGTGCCATCAGGAGGGCTAGCGGGGGGTTAGGCACAGATACGCAGTATTTT	CAIRRASGGLGTDTQYF
TRBV11-2	NA	TRBJ2-1	NA	TGTGCCAGCAGCGCCGGGACTTTTGATGAGCAGTTCTTC	CASSAGTFDEQFF
TRBV28	NA	TRBJ2-7	NA	TGTGCCAGCAGTTTATTTCGGGGAAGCGAGCAGTACTTC	CASSLFRGSEQYF
TRBV7-3	NA	TRBJ2-7	TRBD2	TGTGCCAGCACCCCATACACTAGCGGGAGTGACCTCTCCTACGAGCAGTACTTC	CASTPYTSGSDLSYEQYF
TRBV27	NA	TRBJ2-7	TRBD1	TGTGCCAGCACCGACAGGGTGAAGTACGAGCAGTACTTC	CASTDRVKYEQYF
TRBV28	NA	TRBJ1-2	NA	TGTGCCAGCAGTCTCTGGGGGGGGGACTTAAATGGCTACACCTTC	CASSLWGGDLNGYTF
TRBV6-1	NA	TRBJ2-1	TRBD2	TGTGCCAGCAGTGAAGACGTAGCGGGGGGGAGGGATGAGCAGTTCTTC	CASSEDVAGGRDEQFF
TRBV3-1/TRBV3-2	NA	TRBJ1-5	TRBD1	TGTGCCAGCAGCCAAGGGGACAGGGGTAATCAGCCCCAGCATTTT	CASSQGDRGNQPQHF
TRBV28	NA	TRBJ2-7	NA	TGTGCCAGCAAGAGTTGGAGTCTCTCCTACGAGCAGTACTTC	CASKSWSLSYEQYF
TRBV13	NA	TRBJ1-2	NA	TGTGCCAGCAGCTCCGGGAGCTATGGCTACACCTTC	CASSSGSYGYTF
TRBV5-5	NA	TRBJ2-5	TRBD2	TGTGCCAGCAGCACCCGGGACTATGTTTTAGAGACCCAGTACTTC	CASSTRDYVLETQYF
TRBV6-1	NA	TRBJ1-6	NA	TGTGCCAGCAGTGAATTAGCCCGGGGTTCACCCCTCCACTTT	CASSELARGSPLHF
TRBV7-8	NA	TRBJ2-7	TRBD2	TGTGCCAGCAGCATAACTAGCGGGAGGTCCCCCTACGAGCAGTACTTC	CASSITSGRSPYEQYF
TRBV10-2	NA	TRBJ1-5	NA	TGCGCCAGCAGTGAGTCGCCGAGTCAGCCCCAGCATTTT	CASSESPSQPQHF
TRBV11-2	once	TRBJ1-6	NA	TGTGCCAGCAGCTCCCCCAGGGGCCGCTTTAAATCCCTCCACTTT	CASSSPRGRFKSLHF
TRBV7-3	few	TRBJ2-1	TRBD2	TGTGCCAGCAGCTTTGGCGGGGGGGCCTATGAGCAGTTCTTC	CASSFGGGAYEQFF
TRBV6-5	NA	TRBJ1-1	TRBD1	TGTGCCAGCAGTTTGGGGACAGGGAATTCTGAAGCTTTCTTT	CASSLGTGNSEAFF
TRBV20-1	NA	TRBJ2-7	NA	TGCAGTGCTAGAGACAATTACGAGCAGTACTTC	CSARDNYEQYF
TRBV11-3	NA	TRBJ2-5	TRBD1	TGTGCCAGCAGCTTAGGAGAAGGGACAGGGAGGCTTCAAGAGACCCAGTACTTC	CASSLGEGTGRLQETQYF
TRBV25-1	NA	TRBJ2-2	NA	TGTGCCAGCAGTCGACACGGGGTGTATACCGGGGAGCTGTTTTTT	CASSRHGVYTGELFF
TRBV25-1	NA	TRBJ1-1	NA	TGTGCCAGCAGTGGCTTGGGGCAGGGAAAGGGGAACACTGAAGCTTTCTTT	CASSGLGQGKGNTEAFF
TRBV5-1	NA	TRBJ2-7	TRBD1	TGCGCCAGCAGCTTGTGGGGGACAGGGCCCTACGAGCAGTACTTC	CASSLWGTGPYEQYF
TRBV7-3	NA	TRBJ2-5	TRBD2	TGTGCCAGCAGCTTAGGTAGCGGGGGGGACCAAGAGACCCAGTACTTC	CASSLGSGGDQETQYF
TRBV4-1	NA	TRBJ1-5	NA	TGCGCCAGCAGCCGGCTTTCCGGCGGGAGCAATCAGCCCCAGCATTTT	CASSRLSGGSNQPQHF
TRBV10-1	NA	TRBJ1-4	TRBD1	TGCGCCAGCGGGCCGGGACAGGGTGAAAAACTGTTTTTT	CASGPGQGEKLFF
TRBV18	once	TRBJ2-7	TRBD1	TGTGCCAGCTCACCAGGGACAGGGGGCTACGAGCAGTACTTC	CASSPGTGGYEQYF
TRBV29-1	NA	TRBJ1-1	TRBD1	TGCAGCGTTCAGGGGGAAGGGCGAGCTTTCTTT	CSVQGEGRAFF
TRBV7-3	NA	TRBJ2-7	TRBD2	TGTGCCAGCAGCTTAAGTGGCGGGAGAAGGAACGAGCAGTACTTC	CASSLSGGRRNEQYF
TRBV13	NA	TRBJ2-1	TRBD1	TGTGCCAGCAGTTTAGGACAGGGGAAGCCCTTGCCGTTCTTC	CASSLGQGKPLPFF
TRBV11-2	NA	TRBJ1-5	TRBD1	TGTGCCAGCAGCCCCGGACAGGGGTCTCAGCCCCAGCATTTT	CASSPGQGSQPQHF
TRBV15	few	TRBJ1-1	TRBD1	TGTGCCACCAGCTCTCGGACAGGGAACACTGAAGCTTTCTTT	CATSSRTGNTEAFF
TRBV7-9	NA	TRBJ1-1	NA	TGTGCCAGCAGCTTATACGTACTCCCCACCGGGGGGACTGAAGCTTTCTTT	CASSLYVLPTGGTEAFF
TRBV6-5	NA	TRBJ2-1	TRBD2	TGTGCCAGCAGTTCTCCTAGCGGGGGGGAGTTCTTC	CASSSPSGGEFF
TRBV7-6	NA	TRBJ2-3	TRBD2	TGTGCCAGCAGCTCTCGGACTAGCGGTTTTTCCAGCACAGATACGCAGTATTTT	CASSSRTSGFSSTDTQYF
TRBV6-5	NA	TRBJ1-1	NA	TGTGCCAGCAGTACATGGAACACTGAAGCTTTCTTT	CASSTWNTEAFF
TRBV28	few	TRBJ2-3	TRBD2	TGTGCCAGCAGTACCCCTTACGGACTAGCGGACACAGATACGCAGTATTTT	CASSTPYGLADTDTQYF
TRBV24-1	NA	TRBJ2-1	NA	TGTGCCACCAGTGATCCGACCAGGGTAGGACGGCGTGAGCAGTTCTTC	CATSDPTRVGRREQFF
TRBV4-1	NA	TRBJ2-7	TRBD2	TGCGCCAGCAGCCAATCGTCGACTAGCGGGAGAAGATACGAGCAGTACTTC	CASSQSSTSGRRYEQYF
TRBV28	NA	TRBJ2-5	TRBD2	TGTGCCAGCAGGTCTAGCGGGAGTTTAGAGACCCAGTACTTC	CASRSSGSLETQYF
TRBV19	few	TRBJ1-1	TRBD1	TGTGCCAGTAGTATAGCAGGGGGCACTGAAGCTTTCTTT	CASSIAGGTEAFF